Each of the 10 T cell receptor beta chains below was sequenced from the same sample in a study of regulatory T cells in long-lasting Graves disease. iRepertoire HTBI primers and Arm-PCR of CDR3 regions built TCR beta libraries. From the multiplex PCR reads, TCRdb called clonotypes with MiXCR, one entry per CDR3 protein. The profile covers about 470,000 distinct CDR3 sequences, with roughly 20% appearing a single time and 7.8% taken by the ten largest. The sample's time point: persistent/refractory GD, antithyroid drugs over 5 years with positive TRAb. Extracted RNA from PBMCs served as the source of the TCR library. The material sequenced was peripheral blood mononuclear cells (PBMCs), taken when the disease was refractory, from a patient treated with antithyroid drugs. These receptors came from a female donor with Graves disease.

This clonotype was seen a few times. The V and J genes are TRBV10-3 and TRBJ2-7, with 8 positions matching TRBD2. Germline V lookup: CDR1 ENHRY, CDR2 SYGVKD. V was pared by 7 bases and J by 2 bases, with 4 bases of the junction left unmatched. The CDR3 contains 13 residues. The CDR3 DNA sequence: TGTGCCATCAATCCGGGACTAGCCTACGAGCAGTACTTC. As protein: CAINPGLAYEQYF.

The chain is built from TRBV7-9 and TRBJ2-7; TRBD1 or TRBD2 may be the D gene (6 bases each). CDR3 length: 12 amino acids. The germline V gene has CDR1 SEHNR and CDR2 FQNEAQ (reference sequence). The CDR3 nucleotides read TGTGCAGAGGGGGGAGCCGAGGGCGAGCAGTACTTC. Translating it yields CAEGGAEGEQYF.

This clonotype was seen a handful of times. This rearrangement joins TRBV5-1 to TRBJ2-7, with 7 bases lining up with TRBD2. V trimming: 0 bases; J trimming: 2 bases; junction bases outside the gene matches: 5. The CDR3 sequence is 15 residues long. Germline lookup yields CDR1 SGHRS and CDR2 YFSETQ. CDR3 coding DNA: TGCGCCAGCAGCTTGGGTAGCGGGTACGCCTACGAGCAGTACTTC. As protein: CASSLGSGYAYEQYF.

This clonotype turned up a few times. The chain uses TRBV6-1 and TRBJ2-5; no reliable D call. The CDR3 has 12 amino acids. Trimming stripped 5 bases from V and 4 bases from J, with 8 bases between. Per the germline V gene, CDR1 is MNHNS and CDR2 is SASEGT. The CDR3 reads CASSPQRETQYF. The CDR3 nucleotides read TGTGCCAGCAGTCCCCAGCGAGAGACCCAGTACTTC.

This clonotype was observed many times. The V gene is TRBV7-2, the J gene TRBJ1-1, with D possibly matching TRBD1 (5 bases). CDR3 length: 20 amino acids. Germline V gene lookup returns CDR1 SGHTA and CDR2 FQGNSA. V lost 0 bases, J lost 4 bases, and 27 bases lay in between. Here the CDR3 reads CASSLAGEGQGPWLGTEAFF. The CDR3 nucleotides are TGTGCCAGCAGCTTAGCTGGGGAAGGGCAGGGTCCCTGGTTAGGCACTGAAGCTTTCTTT.

This clonotype was seen repeatedly, ten times or more. The genes are TRBV7-9 and TRBJ1-2; D remains unclear. The germline gives CDR1 SEHNR, CDR2 FQNEAQ (reference sequence). V was pared by 3 bases and J by 4 bases, with 12 bases between. This CDR3 has 14 amino acids. The CDR3: CASSFVSPLYGYTF. The CDR3 bases are TGTGCCAGCAGCTTCGTATCTCCCCTCTATGGCTACACCTTC.

As to this clonotype: The CDR3 carries no conserved terminal phenylalanine or tryptophan, so it likely arises from a read error. V and J are TRBV7-2 and TRBJ2-7; 10 nucleotides match TRBD2. The CDR3 totals 14 residues. The V gene's germline CDR1 is SGHTA and CDR2 FQGNSA. V lost 3 bases to trimming and J lost 4 bases; unmatched junction nucleotides: 3. Here the CDR3 reads CASSFQREGYEQYC. The CDR3 nucleotides read TGTGCCAGCAGCTTCCAGCGGGAGGGTTACGAGCAGTACTGC.

There are many counts of this clonotype. The rearrangement links TRBV2 to TRBJ1-1, with TRBD1 matching 9 bases. The CDR3 totals 14 residues. The junction had 10 bases not matched to a gene; V was cut back by 6 bases and J by 8 bases. Germline loops: CDR1 SNHLY, CDR2 FYNNEI. The CDR3, as DNA: TGTGCCAGCAGCGATCCGGGACAGGGCAAAGAAGCTTTCTTT. Translated, it gives CASSDPGQGKEAFF.

The V and J genes are TRBV27 and TRBJ2-2; the match to TRBD2 covers 10 bases. The CDR3 has 18 amino acids. Trimming removed 4 bases from V and 5 bases from J; junction bases left unmatched: 13. Germline CDR1 and CDR2: MNHEY and SMNVEV (reference sequence). CDR3 amino acids: CASSSFRLAGGSTGELFF. CDR3 DNA: TGTGCCAGCAGTTCCTTCCGTTTAGCGGGAGGTAGTACCGGGGAGCTGTTTTTT.

The rearrangement links TRBV11-2 to TRBJ1-2, with no clear D. The CDR3 consists of 12 residues. CDR1 is SGHAT and CDR2 is FQNNGV in the germline V gene. Trimming shortened V by 6 bases and J by 5 bases, and 10 bases separated the two germline ends. CDR3 sequence: CASSVTAYGYTF. DNA for the CDR3: TGTGCCAGCAGTGTAACAGCTTATGGCTACACCTTC.